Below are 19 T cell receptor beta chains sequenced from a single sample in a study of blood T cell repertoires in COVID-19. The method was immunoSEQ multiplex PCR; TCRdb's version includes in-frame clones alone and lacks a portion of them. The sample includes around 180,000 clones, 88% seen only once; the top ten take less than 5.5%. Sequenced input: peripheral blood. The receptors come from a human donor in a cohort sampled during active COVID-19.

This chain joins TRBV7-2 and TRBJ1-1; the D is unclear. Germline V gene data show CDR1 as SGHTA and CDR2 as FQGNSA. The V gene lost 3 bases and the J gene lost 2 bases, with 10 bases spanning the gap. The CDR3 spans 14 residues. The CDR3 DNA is TGTGCCAGCAGCTTGACCAGACTAAACACTGAAGCTTTCTTT. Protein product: CASSLTRLNTEAFF.

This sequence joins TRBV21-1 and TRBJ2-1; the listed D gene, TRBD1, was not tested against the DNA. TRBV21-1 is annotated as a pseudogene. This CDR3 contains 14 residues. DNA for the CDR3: TGTGCCAGCCCCATGGACAGGGGGTGGGATGAGCAGTTCTTC. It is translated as CASPMDRGWDEQFF.

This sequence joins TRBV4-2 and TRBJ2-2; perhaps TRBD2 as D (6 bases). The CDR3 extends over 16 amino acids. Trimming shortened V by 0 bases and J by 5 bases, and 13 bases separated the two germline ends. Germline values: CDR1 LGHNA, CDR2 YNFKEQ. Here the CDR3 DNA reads TGTGCCAGCAGCCAAGATCTCAGCGGGTATACCGGGGAGCTGTTTTTT. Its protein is CASSQDLSGYTGELFF.

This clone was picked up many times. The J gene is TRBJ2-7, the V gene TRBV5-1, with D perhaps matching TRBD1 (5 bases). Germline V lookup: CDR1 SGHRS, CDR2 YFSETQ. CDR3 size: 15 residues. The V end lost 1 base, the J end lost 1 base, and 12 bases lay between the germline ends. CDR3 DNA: TGCGCCAGCAGCTTGCCTGGGGCTGATTCCTACGAGCAGTACTTC. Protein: CASSLPGADSYEQYF.

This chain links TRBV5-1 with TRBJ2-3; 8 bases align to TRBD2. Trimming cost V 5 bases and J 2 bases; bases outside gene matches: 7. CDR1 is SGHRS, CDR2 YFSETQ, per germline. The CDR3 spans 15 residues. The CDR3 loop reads CASRWTSRTTDTQYF. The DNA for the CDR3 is TGCGCCAGCAGGTGGACTAGCCGAACCACAGATACGCAGTATTTT.

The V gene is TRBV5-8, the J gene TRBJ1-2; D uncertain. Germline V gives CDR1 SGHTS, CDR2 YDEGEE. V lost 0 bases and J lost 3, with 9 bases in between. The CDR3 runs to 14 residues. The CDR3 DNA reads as TGTGCCAGCAGCTTGGGGGGAGTAGACTATGGCTACACCTTC. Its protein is CASSLGGVDYGYTF.

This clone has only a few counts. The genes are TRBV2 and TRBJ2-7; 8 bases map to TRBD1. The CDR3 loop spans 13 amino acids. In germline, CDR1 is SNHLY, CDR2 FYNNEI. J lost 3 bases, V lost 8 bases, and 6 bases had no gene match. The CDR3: CASGQGWSYEQYF. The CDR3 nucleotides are TGTGCCAGCGGACAGGGATGGAGCTACGAGCAGTACTTC. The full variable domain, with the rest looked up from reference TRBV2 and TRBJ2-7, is EPEVTQTPSHQVTQMGQEVILRCVPISNHLYFYWYRQILGQKVEFLVSFYNNEISEKSEIFDDQFSVERPDGSNFTLKIRSTKLEDSAMYFCASGQGWSYEQYFGPGTRLTVT.

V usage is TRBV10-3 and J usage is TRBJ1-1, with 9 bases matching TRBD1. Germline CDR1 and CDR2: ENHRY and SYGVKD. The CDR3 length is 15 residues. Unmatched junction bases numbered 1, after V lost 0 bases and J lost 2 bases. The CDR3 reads CAISESQGANTEAFF. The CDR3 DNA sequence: TGTGCCATCAGTGAGTCACAGGGGGCAAACACTGAAGCTTTCTTT.

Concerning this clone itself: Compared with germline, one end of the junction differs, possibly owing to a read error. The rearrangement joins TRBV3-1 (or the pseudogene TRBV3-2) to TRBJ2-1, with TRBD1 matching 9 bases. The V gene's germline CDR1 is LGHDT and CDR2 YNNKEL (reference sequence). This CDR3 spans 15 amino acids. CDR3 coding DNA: TGTGCCAGCAGGCAAGACAGGGGGTCGTACAATGAGCAGTTCTTC. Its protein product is CASRQDRGSYNEQFF.

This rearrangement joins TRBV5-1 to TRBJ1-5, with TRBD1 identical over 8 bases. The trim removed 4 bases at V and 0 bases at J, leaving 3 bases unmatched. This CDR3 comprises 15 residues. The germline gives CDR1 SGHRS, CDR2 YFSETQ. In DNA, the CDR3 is TGCGCCAGCAGCCAGGGGGCGGGTAGCAATCAGCCCCAGCATTTT. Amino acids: CASSQGAGSNQPQHF.

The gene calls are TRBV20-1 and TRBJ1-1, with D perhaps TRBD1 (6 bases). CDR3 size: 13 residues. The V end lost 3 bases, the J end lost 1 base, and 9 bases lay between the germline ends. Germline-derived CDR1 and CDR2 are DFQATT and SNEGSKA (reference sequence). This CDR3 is CSASGGRNTEAFF. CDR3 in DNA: TGCAGTGCTAGTGGGGGGCGGAACACTGAAGCTTTCTTT.

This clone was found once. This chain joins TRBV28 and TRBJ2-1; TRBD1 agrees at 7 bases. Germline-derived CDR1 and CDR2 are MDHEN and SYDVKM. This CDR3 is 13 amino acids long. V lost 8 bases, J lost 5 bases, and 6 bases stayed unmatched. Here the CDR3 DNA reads TGTGCCAGCTCGAGGGGGCGAAACAATGAGCAGTTCTTC. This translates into CASSRGRNNEQFF.

Here the CDR3 reads CASSLESGFGGYTF. The CDR3 DNA reads as TGTGCCAGCAGCTTAGAATCCGGGTTCGGCGGCTACACCTTC. The chain carries TRBV7-2 and TRBJ1-2; no reliable D call. From germline, CDR1 is SGHTA and CDR2 FQGNSA. This CDR3 is 14 amino acids long. V lost 1 base, J lost 8 bases, and 14 bases lay in between.

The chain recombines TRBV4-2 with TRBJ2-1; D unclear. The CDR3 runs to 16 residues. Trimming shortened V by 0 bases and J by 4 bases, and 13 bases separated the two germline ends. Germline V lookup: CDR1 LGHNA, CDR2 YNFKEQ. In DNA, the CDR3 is TGTGCCAGCAGCCAAGATATGCGCGGTTCTTACAATGAGCAGTTCTTC. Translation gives CASSQDMRGSYNEQFF.

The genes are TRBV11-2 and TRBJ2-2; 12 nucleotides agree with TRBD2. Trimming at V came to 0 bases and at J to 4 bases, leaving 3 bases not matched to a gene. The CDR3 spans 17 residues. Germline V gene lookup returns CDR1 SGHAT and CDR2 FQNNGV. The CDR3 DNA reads TGTGCCAGCAGCTTAGATTCTAGCGGGAGGGGCACCGGGGAGCTGTTTTTT. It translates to CASSLDSSGRGTGELFF.

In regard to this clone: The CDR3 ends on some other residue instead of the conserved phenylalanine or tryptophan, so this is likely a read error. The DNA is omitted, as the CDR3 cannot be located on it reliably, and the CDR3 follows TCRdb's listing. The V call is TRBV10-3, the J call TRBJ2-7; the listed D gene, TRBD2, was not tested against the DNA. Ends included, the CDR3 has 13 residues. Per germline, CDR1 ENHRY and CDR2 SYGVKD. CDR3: CAISESPRMGRVI.

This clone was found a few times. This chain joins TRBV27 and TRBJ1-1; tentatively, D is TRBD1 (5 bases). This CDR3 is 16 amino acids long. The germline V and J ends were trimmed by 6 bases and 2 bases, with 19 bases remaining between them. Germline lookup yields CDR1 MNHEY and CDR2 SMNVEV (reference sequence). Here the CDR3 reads CASSLDPRVFNTEAFF. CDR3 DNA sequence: TGTGCCAGCAGCCTAGATCCCAGGGTTTTCAACACTGAAGCTTTCTTT.

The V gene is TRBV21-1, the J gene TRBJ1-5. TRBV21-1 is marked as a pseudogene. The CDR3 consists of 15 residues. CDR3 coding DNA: TGTGCCAGCAGCAAAGTGAGACGGGTAGGTCAGCCCCAGCATTTT. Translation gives CASSKVRRVGQPQHF.

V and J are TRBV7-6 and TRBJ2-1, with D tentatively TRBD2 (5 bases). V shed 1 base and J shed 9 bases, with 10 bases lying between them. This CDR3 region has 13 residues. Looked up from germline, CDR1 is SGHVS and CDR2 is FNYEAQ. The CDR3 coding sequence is TGTGCCAGCAGCTTAGGGGTCGAGGGTGAGCAGTTCTTC. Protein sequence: CASSLGVEGEQFF.